The 18 T cell receptor beta chains below come from one sample, sequenced in a study of graft-versus-host responses after intestinal transplantation. For these receptors, no antigen is known. The assay was immunoSEQ multiplex PCR, and TCRdb's table has in-frame clones only and misses some. The data show over 100,000 clones, 85% to 95% seen once. This specimen was unstimulated CD8+ T cells sorted from spleen or lymph node cells, taken before intestinal transplant. The receptors were gathered from a human donor who received an intestinal transplant.

J is TRBJ2-7 and V is TRBV11-2; a possible D gene is TRBD1 (5 bases). The germline gives CDR1 SGHAT, CDR2 FQNNGV. CDR3 size: 12 residues. Between the trimmed V and J ends, which lost 5 bases and 6 bases, there was a span of 11 bases. The CDR3 DNA sequence: TGTGCCAGCAGCCTAGGGGTCGTCGAGCAGTACTTC. Its protein is CASSLGVVEQYF.

The gene calls are TRBV10-3 and TRBJ2-3; D is unclear. The CDR3 spans 20 residues. Trimming removed 4 bases from V and 3 bases from J, with 29 bases in between. The V gene's germline CDR1 is ENHRY and CDR2 SYGVKD. The CDR3 region is CAISVWSALELRVETDTQYF. CDR3 nucleotides: TGTGCCATCAGTGTTTGGTCCGCGCTGGAATTACGCGTGGAAACAGATACGCAGTATTTT.

In regard to this clone: The same CDR3 can be traced to other DNA sequences in this sample. This chain connects TRBV29-1 to TRBJ2-5, with D possibly matching TRBD1 (7 bases). The length of the CDR3 is 13 residues. Between the trimmed V and J ends, which lost 6 bases and 5 bases, there was a span of 16 bases. The germline gives CDR1 SQVTM, CDR2 ANQGSEA. This chain's CDR3 is CSVHTGEDETQYF. In DNA, the CDR3 is TGCAGCGTCCATACAGGGGAGGATGAGACCCAGTACTTC.

V gene TRBV6-5 combines with J gene TRBJ1-1, with D hard to call. The CDR3 consists of 10 residues. V shed 8 bases and J shed 6 bases, with 7 bases lying between them. CDR1 and CDR2 (germline): MNHEY, SVGAGI. The CDR3: CASVASEAFF. CDR3 sequence (DNA): TGTGCCAGCGTAGCGTCTGAAGCTTTCTTT.

The chain recombines TRBV6-6 with TRBJ1-1; no definite D call. The V gene lost 2 bases and the J gene lost 5 bases, with 15 bases spanning the gap. The CDR3 extends over 15 amino acids. From germline, CDR1 is MNHNY and CDR2 SVGAGI (reference sequence). CDR3 sequence (DNA): TGTGCCAGCAGTTACGAGTCGAGGGCGAGTACTGAAGCTTTCTTT. This translates into CASSYESRASTEAFF.

The chain joins TRBV28 to TRBJ2-7, with no clear D. Trimming removed 3 bases at V and 2 bases at J, with 8 bases between. From germline, CDR1 is MDHEN and CDR2 SYDVKM. The CDR3 is 13 residues long. The CDR3: CASSLARTYEQYF. The CDR3 DNA follows: TGTGCCAGCAGTTTGGCCAGAACCTACGAGCAGTACTTC.

This clone was recorded a few times. The chain links TRBV2 to TRBJ1-1; the D gene is possibly TRBD1 (6 bases). The CDR3 sequence is 14 residues long. Germline V gene lookup returns CDR1 SNHLY and CDR2 FYNNEI. V lost 2 bases to trimming and J lost 3 bases, with 10 bases between them. The CDR3 nucleotides are TGTGCCAGCAGTGAACGCCAGGGGCACACTGAAGCTTTCTTT. This gives the protein CASSERQGHTEAFF.

The chain combines TRBV27 with TRBJ1-1; TRBD1 aligns across 7 bases. CDR1 MNHEY and CDR2 SMNVEV come from the germline V gene (reference sequence). V shed 4 bases, J shed 2 bases, and the junction held 1 base outside the gene matches. The CDR3 is 13 amino acids. The CDR3 sequence is CASSWDSNTEAFF. The CDR3 bases are TGTGCCAGCAGTTGGGACAGCAACACTGAAGCTTTCTTT.

This clone has only one observation. The gene calls are TRBV19 and TRBJ1-5, with 7 bases that match TRBD1. J gave up 9 bases and V 4 bases, and 12 bases lay outside the gene matches. The CDR3 contains 15 residues. CDR1 is LNHDA and CDR2 is SQIVND in the germline V gene (reference sequence). The CDR3 DNA follows: TGTGCCAGTAGTAACCGGGGAGGGGGCTTGTGGCCCCAGCATTTT. Translated, it gives CASSNRGGGLWPQHF. Full variable domain (remainder filled in from reference TRBV19 and TRBJ1-5): DGGITQSPKYLFRKEGQNVTLSCEQNLNHDAMYWYRQDPGQGLRLIYYSQIVNDFQKGDIAEGYSVSREKKESFPLTVTSAQKNPTAFYLCASSNRGGGLWPQHFGDGTRLSIL.

V gene TRBV28 combines with J gene TRBJ1-5; D is possibly TRBD1 (6 bases). Trimming pared 4 bases from V and 5 bases from J, leaving 18 bases between. The CDR3 loop spans 16 amino acids. CDR1 and CDR2 (germline): MDHEN, SYDVKM. In DNA form, the CDR3 reads TGTGCCAGCAGTTCAGGGGTCCGGGCCCCAGATCAGCCCCAGCATTTT. Translated: CASSSGVRAPDQPQHF.

This chain links TRBV15 with TRBJ2-1, with 9 bases fitting TRBD2. The CDR3 sequence is 15 residues long. V shed 2 bases and J 2 bases; nucleotides not matched to a gene: 1. Germline-derived CDR1 and CDR2 are LNHNV and YYDKDF (reference sequence). This CDR3 reads CATSRLAGAYNEQFF. The CDR3 DNA sequence: TGTGCCACCAGCAGATTAGCGGGAGCCTACAATGAGCAGTTCTTC. Variable domain in full (rest from reference TRBV15 and TRBJ2-1): DAMVIQNPRYQVTQFGKPVTLSCSQTLNHNVMYWYQQKSSQAPKLLFHYYDKDFNNEADTPDNFQSRRPNTSFCFLDIRSPGLGDTAMYLCATSRLAGAYNEQFFGPGTRLTVL.

J is TRBJ2-5 and V is TRBV7-2; no clear D gene. The DNA end favors TRBJ2-7, so the J call may be wrong. Germline V gene sequence: CDR1 SGHTA, CDR2 FQGNSA. The CDR3 has 13 residues. CDR3 sequence: CASSPGLNYEQYF. Here the CDR3 DNA reads TGTGCCAGCAGCCCAGGTTTAAACTACGAGCAGTACTTC.

V usage is TRBV4-1 and J usage is TRBJ2-7, with 7 nucleotides matching TRBD2. CDR1 and CDR2 from the germline V gene are MGHRA and YSYEKL. The J segment lost 5 bases and the V segment lost 0 bases, leaving 10 bases of the junction unmatched. The CDR3 spans 16 residues. CDR3 loop: CASSQDTATGGDEQYF. The CDR3 bases are TGCGCCAGCAGCCAAGATACGGCGACGGGGGGTGACGAGCAGTACTTC.

The rearrangement uses TRBV11-2 and TRBJ2-7; 7 bases map to TRBD1. The CDR3 has 13 amino acids. Germline assignment: CDR1 SGHAT and CDR2 FQNNGV. Trimming took 5 bases from V and 3 from J; bases not matched to a gene: 4. CDR3 bases: TGTGCCAGCAGCCTACGGACAGGCTACGAGCAGTACTTC. Translating gives CASSLRTGYEQYF. Based on the CDR3 plus reference TRBV11-2 and TRBJ2-7, the full variable domain is EAGVAQSPRYKIIEKRQSVAFWCNPISGHATLYWYQQILGQGPKLLIQFQNNGVVDDSQLPKDRFSAERLKGVDSTLKIQPAKLEDSAVYLCASSLRTGYEQYFGPGTRLTVT.

This sequence joins TRBV27 and TRBJ1-2; D perhaps matches TRBD1 (6 bases). Germline V lookup: CDR1 MNHEY, CDR2 SMNVEV (reference sequence). Trimming shortened V by 5 bases and J by 4 bases, and 17 bases separated the two germline ends. CDR3 length equals 15 residues. CDR3 DNA sequence: TGTGCCAGCAGTGAAGGACATCGACAGGCCTATGGCTACACCTTC. As protein: CASSEGHRQAYGYTF.

Regarding this clone: The junction differs from germline at one of its ends, possibly a read error. The chain carries TRBV4-1 and TRBJ1-1, with D perhaps TRBD1 (5 bases). The CDR3 is made up of 15 amino acids. CDR1 is MGHRA and CDR2 is YSYEKL in the germline V gene. CDR3: CASSQDRGLNTEAFF. The DNA of the CDR3 is TGTGCCAGCAGCCAAGACCGGGGCCTGAACACTGAAGCTTTCTTT.

V usage is TRBV6-5 and J usage is TRBJ2-7, with D maybe TRBD1 (6 bases). Looked up from germline, CDR1 is MNHEY and CDR2 is SVGAGI. V was pared by 2 bases and J by 5 bases, with 16 bases between. The CDR3 runs 15 residues. The CDR3, as DNA: TGTGCCAGCAGTTACGTTGCAGGGGCCTTTGACGAGCAGTACTTC. This translates into CASSYVAGAFDEQYF.

This clone is a singleton in its sample. The chain has TRBV4-3 and TRBJ1-5; D perhaps matches TRBD1 (5 bases). CDR3 length: 17 residues. V dropped 0 bases and J dropped 4 bases, with 16 bases sitting between them. Germline V gene sequence: CDR1 LGHNA, CDR2 YSLEER. The CDR3, as DNA: TGCGCCAGCAGCCAAGATAGGGCCCCCCCAGGGAATCAGCCCCAGCATTTT. It is translated as CASSQDRAPPGNQPQHF.